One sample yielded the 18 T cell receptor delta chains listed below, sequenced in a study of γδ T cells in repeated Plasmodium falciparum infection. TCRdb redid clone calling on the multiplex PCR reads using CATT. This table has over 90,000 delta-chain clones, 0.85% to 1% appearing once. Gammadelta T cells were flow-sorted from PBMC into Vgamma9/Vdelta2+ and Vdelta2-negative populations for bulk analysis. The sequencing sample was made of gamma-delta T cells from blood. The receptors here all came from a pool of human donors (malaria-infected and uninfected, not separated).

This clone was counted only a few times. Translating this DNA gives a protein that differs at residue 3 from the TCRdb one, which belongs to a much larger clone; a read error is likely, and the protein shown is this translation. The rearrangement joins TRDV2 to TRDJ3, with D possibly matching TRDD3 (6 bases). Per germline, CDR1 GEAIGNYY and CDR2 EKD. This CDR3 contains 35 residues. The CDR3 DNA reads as TGTGCCCGTGACCCCCCGCGGTTGTGCCACGGCAAAGAATACACCTTGGCCAGGATTCTGGGGATTCAATCCATTAGCTCCTGGGACACCCGACAGATGTTTTTC. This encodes CARDPPRLCHGKEYTLARILGIQSISSWDTRQMFF.

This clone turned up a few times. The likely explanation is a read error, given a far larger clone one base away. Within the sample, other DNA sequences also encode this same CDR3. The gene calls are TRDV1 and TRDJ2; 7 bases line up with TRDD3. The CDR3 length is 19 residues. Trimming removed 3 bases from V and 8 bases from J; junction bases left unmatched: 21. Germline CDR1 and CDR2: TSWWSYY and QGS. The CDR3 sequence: CALGEPLKTTWGYSAQLFF. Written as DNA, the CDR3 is TGTGCTCTTGGGGAGCCTCTTAAAACGACCTGGGGGTACAGCGCACAACTCTTCTTT.

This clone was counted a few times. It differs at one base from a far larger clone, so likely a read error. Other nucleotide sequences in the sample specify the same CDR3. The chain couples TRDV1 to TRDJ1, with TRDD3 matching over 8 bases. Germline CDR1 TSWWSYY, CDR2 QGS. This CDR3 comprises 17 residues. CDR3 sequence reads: CALGELSGGHNGDKLIF. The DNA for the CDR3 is TGTGCCCTTGGGGAACTTTCTGGGGGACATAACGGGGATAAACTCATCTTT.

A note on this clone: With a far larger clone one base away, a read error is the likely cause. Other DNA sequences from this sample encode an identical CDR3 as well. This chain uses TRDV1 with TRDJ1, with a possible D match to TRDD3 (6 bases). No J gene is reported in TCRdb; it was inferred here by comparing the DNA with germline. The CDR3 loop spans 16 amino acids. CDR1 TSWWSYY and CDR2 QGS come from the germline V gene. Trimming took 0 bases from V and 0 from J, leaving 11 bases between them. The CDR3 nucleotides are TGTGCTCTTGGGGAACTGGGGATTGAGTACACCGATAAACTCATCTTT. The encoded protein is CALGELGIEYTDKLIF.

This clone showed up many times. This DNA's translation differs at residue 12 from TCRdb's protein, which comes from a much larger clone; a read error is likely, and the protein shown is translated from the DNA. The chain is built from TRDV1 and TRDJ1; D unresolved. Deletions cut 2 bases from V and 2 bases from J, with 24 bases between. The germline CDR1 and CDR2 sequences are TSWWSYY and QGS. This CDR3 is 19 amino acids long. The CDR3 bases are TGTGCTCTTGGGGAATCGGGGCCCCCGGTCGTCCCTCAAACCGATAAACTCATCTTT. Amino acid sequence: CALGESGPPVVPQTDKLIF.

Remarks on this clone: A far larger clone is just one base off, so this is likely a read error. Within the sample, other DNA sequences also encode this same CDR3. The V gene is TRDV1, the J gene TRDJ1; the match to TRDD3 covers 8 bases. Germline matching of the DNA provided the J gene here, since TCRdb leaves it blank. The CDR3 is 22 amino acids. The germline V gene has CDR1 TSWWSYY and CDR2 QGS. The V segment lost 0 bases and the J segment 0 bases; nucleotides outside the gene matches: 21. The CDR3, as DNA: TGTGCTCTTGGGGAACTCCTTCGGGGTCGGGGATACAGCACTCCATACACCGATAAACTCATCTTT. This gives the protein CALGELLRGRGYSTPYTDKLIF.

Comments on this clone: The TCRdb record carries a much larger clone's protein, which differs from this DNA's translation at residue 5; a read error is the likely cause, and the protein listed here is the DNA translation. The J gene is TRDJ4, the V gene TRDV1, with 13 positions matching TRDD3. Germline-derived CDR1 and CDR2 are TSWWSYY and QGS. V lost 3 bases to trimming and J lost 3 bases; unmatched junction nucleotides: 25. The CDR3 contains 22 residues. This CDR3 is CALGDLLHHHAVLGDTPGPLIF. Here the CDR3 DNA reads TGTGCTCTTGGGGATCTATTACACCACCACGCTGTACTGGGGGATACGCCGGGACCCCTGATCTTT.

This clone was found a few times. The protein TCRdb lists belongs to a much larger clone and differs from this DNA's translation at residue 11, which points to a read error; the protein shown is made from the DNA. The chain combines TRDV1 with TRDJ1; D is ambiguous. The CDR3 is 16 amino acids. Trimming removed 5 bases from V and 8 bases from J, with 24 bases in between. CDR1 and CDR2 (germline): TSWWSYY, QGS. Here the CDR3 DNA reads TGTGCTCTTGGGTTACTCTCCGCCGCGCCGACGTTCAAACTCATCTTT. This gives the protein CALGLLSAAPTFKLIF.

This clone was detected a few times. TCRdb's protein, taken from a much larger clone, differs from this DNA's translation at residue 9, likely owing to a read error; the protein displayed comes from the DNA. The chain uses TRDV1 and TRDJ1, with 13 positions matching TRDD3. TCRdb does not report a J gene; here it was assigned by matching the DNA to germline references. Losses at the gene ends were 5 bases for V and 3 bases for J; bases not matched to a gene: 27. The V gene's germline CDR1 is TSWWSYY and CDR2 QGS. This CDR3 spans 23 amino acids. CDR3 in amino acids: CALGFPAFPGPVTGGYASDKLIF. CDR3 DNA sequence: TGTGCTCTTGGGTTCCCGGCCTTCCCAGGGCCCGTTACTGGGGGATACGCGTCCGATAAACTCATCTTT.

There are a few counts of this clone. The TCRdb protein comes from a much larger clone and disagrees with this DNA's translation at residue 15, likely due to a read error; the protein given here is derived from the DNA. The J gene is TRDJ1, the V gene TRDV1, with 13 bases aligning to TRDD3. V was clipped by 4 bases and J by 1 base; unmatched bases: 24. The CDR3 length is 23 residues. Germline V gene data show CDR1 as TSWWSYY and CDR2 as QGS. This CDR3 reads CALGAPSLLLGDTRLPSTDKLIF. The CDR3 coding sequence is TGTGCTCTTGGGGCACCATCACTTTTACTGGGGGATACGCGACTCCCTTCCACCGATAAACTCATCTTT.

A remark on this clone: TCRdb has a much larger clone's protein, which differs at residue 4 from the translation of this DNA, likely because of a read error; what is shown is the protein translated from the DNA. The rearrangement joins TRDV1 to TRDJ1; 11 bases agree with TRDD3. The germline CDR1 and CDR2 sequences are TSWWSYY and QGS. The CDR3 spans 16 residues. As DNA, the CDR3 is TGTGCTCTTGAGGAAACTACTGGGGGATATTTGGATAAACTCATCTTT. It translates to CALEETTGGYLDKLIF.

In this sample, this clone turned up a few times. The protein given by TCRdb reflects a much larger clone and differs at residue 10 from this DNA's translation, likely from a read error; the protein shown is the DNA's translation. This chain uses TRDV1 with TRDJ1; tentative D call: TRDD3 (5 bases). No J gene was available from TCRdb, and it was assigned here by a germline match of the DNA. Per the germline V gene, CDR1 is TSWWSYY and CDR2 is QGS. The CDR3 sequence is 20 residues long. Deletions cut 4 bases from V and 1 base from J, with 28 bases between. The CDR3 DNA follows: TGTGCTCTTGGGGGGCCTGTCCTTGGCCGGGGAAAATGGTGCACCGATAAACTCATCTTT. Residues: CALGGPVLGRGKWCTDKLIF.

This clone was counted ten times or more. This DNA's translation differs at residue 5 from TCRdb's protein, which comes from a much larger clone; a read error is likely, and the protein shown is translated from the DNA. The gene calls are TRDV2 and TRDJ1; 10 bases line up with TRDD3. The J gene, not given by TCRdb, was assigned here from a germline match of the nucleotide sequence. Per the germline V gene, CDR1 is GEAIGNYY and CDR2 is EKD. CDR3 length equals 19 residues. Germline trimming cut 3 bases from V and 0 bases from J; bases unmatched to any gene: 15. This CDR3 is CACDARLRWGINYTDKLIF. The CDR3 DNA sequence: TGTGCCTGTGACGCCCGACTACGCTGGGGGATAAACTACACCGATAAACTCATCTTT.

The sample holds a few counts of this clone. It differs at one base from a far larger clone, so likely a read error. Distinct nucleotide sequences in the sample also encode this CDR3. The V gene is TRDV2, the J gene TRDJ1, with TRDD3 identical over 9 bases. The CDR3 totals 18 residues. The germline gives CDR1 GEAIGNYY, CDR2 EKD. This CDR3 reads CACEKLGESATHTDKLIF. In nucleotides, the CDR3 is TGTGCCTGTGAGAAACTGGGGGAATCTGCAACCCACACCGACAAACTCATCTTT.

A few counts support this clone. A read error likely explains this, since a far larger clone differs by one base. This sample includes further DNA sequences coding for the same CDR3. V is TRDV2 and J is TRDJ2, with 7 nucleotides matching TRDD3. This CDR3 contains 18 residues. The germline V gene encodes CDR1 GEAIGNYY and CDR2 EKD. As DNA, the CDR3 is TGTGCCTGTGACACAGTGGGTGGGGGAAACCTTACTGCAGCGCAACTCTTCTTT. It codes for CACDTVGGGNLTAAQLFF.

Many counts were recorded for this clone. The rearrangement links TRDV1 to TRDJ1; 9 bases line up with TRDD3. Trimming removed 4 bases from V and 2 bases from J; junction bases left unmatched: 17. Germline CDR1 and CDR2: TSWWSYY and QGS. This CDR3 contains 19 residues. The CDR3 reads CALGGQIPTYWGSTDKLIF. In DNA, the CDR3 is TGTGCTCTTGGGGGTCAAATTCCAACCTACTGGGGGAGTACCGATAAACTCATCTTT.

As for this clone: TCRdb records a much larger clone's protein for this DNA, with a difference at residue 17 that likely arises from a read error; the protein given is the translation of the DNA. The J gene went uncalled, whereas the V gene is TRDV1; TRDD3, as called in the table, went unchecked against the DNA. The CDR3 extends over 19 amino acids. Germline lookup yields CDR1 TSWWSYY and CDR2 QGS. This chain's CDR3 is CALGETQLHWGLITDKPIF. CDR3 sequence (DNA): TGTGCTCTTGGGGAAACCCAACTACACTGGGGACTAATCACCGATAAACCCATCTTT.

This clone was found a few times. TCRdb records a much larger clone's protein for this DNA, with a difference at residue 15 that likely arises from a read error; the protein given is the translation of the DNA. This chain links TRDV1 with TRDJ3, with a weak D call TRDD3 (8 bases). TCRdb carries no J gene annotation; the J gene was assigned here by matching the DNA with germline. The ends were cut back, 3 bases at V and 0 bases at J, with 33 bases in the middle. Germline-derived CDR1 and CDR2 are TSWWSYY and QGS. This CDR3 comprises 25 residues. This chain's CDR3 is CALGDPIFLQGDNREDSWDTRQMFF. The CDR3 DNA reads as TGTGCTCTTGGGGATCCAATTTTCCTACAGGGGGATAACCGTGAGGACTCCTGGGACACCCGACAGATGTTTTTC.